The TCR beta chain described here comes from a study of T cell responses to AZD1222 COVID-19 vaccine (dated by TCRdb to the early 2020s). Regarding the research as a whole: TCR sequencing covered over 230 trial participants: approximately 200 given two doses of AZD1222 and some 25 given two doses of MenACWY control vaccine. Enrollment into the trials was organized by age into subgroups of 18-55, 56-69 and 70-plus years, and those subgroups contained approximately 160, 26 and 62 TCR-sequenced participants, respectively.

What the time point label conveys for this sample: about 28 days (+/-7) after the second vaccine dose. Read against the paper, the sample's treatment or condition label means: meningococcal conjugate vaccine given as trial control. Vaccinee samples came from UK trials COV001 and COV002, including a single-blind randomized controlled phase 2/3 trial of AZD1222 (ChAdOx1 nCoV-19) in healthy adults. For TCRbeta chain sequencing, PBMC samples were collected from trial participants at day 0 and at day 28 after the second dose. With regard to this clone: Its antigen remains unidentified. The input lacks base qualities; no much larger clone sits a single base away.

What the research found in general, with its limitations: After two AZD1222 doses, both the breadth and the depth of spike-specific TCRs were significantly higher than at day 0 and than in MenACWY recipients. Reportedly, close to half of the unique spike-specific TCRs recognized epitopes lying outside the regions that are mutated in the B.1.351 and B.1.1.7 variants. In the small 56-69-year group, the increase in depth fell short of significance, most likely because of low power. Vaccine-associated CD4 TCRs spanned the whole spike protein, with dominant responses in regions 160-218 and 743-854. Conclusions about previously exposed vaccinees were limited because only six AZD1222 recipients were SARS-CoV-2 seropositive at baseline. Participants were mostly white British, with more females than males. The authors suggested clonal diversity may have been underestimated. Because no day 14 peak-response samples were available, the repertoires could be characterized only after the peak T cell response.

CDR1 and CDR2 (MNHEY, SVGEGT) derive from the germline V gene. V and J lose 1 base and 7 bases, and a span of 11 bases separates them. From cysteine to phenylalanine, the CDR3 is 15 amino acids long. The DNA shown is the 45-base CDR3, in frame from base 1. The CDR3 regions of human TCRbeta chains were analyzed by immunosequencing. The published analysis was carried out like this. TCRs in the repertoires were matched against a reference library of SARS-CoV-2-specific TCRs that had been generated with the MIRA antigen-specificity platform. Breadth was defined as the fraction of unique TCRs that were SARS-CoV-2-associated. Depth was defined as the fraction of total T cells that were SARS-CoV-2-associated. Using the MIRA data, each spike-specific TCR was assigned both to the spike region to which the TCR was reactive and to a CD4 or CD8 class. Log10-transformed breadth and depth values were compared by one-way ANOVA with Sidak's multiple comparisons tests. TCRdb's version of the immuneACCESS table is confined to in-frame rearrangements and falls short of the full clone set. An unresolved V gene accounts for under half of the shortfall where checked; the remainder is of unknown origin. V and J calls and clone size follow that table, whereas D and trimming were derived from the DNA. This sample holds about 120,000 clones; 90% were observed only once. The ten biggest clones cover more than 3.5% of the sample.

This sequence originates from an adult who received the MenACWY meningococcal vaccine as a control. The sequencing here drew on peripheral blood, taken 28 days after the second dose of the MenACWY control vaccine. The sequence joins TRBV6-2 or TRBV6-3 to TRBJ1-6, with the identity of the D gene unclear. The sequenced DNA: TGTGCCAGCAGTTACTTGGACGGAGGAAATTCACCCCTCCACTTT. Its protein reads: CASSYLDGGNSPLHF.